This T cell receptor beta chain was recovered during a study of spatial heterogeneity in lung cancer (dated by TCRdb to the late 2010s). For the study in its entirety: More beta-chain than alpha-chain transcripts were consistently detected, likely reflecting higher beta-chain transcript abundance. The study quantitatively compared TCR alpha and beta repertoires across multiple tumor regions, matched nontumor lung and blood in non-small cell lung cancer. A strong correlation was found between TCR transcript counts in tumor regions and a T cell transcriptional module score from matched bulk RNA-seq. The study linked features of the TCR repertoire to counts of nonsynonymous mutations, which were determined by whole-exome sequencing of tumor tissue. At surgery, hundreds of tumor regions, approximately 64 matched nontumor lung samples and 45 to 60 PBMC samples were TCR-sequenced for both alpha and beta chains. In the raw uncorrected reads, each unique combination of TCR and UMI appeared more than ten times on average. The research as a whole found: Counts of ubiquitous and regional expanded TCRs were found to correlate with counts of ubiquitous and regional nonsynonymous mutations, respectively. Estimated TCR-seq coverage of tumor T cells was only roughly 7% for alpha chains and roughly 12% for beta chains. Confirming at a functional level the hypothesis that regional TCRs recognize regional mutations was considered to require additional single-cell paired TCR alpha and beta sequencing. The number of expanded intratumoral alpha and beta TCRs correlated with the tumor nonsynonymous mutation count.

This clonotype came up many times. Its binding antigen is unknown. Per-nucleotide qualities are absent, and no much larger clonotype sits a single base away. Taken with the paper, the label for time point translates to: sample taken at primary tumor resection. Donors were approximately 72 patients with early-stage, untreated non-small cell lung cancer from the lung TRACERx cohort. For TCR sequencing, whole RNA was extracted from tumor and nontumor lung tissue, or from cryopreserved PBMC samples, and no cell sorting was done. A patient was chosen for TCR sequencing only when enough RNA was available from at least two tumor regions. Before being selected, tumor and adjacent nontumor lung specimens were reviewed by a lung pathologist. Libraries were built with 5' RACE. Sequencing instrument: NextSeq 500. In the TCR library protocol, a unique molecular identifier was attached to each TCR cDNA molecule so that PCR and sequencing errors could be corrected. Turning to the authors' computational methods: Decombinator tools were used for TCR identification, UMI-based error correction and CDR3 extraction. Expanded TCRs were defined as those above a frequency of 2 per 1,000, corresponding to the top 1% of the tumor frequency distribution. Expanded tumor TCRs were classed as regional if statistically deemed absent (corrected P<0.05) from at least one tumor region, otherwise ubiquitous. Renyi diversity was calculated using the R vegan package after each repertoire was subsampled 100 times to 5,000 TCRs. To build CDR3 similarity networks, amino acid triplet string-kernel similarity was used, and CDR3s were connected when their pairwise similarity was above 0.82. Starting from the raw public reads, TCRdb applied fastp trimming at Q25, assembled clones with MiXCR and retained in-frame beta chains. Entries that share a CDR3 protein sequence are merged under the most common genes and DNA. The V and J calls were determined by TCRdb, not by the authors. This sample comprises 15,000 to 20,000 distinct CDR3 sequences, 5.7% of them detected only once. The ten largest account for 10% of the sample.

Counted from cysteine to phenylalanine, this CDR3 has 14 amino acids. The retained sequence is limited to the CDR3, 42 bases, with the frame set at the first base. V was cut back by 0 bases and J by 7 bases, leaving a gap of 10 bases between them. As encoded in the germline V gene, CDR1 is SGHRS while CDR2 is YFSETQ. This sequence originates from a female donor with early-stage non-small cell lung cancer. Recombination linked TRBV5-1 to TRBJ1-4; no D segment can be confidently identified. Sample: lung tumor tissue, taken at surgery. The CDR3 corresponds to CASSLEDASEKLFF. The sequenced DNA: TGCGCCAGCAGCTTGGAGGACGCGAGTGAAAAACTGTTTTTT.